The rows below give T cell receptor beta chains drawn from one sample of a study of T cells in Graves' hyperthyroidism and ophthalmopathy. In TCRdb, the multiplex PCR reads were re-called with MiXCR into one record per CDR3 protein. The profile shows roughly 640,000 distinct CDR3 sequences, more than 15% of them singletons. Sequenced: blood. These receptors were obtained from a woman between 35 and 50 years old with Graves' ophthalmopathy. CDR3s include the opening cysteine and the closing phenylalanine or tryptophan. A D gene is named only where the DNA matches it firmly. Size values are once, few and many counts, or a class for expanded clones, and some rows have none.

clone size	D gene	J gene	V gene	CDR3 DNA	CDR3 protein
many	NA	TRBJ2-1	TRBV18	TGTGCCAGCTCCGACAGGAGCTCCTACAATGAGCAGTTCTTC	CASSDRSSYNEQFF
few	TRBD2	TRBJ2-7	TRBV10-3	TGTGCCATCAGTGGGGGGGGAACAGATTCCTACGAGCAGTACTTC	CAISGGGTDSYEQYF
many	TRBD1	TRBJ1-5	TRBV10-3	TGTGCCATCAGTGAGGCTGACAGGGTGGGGGGGCCCCAGCATTTT	CAISEADRVGGPQHF
NA	NA	TRBJ2-5	TRBV27	TGTGCCAGCAGTGCATGGGACAAACAGACCCAGTACTTC	CASSAWDKQTQYF
NA	TRBD1	TRBJ1-5	TRBV6-9	TGTGCCAGCAGTTCAACTCCGGGACAGGGCCCCCAGCCCCAGCATTTT	CASSSTPGQGPQPQHF
few	TRBD2	TRBJ2-2	TRBV29-1	TGCAGCGTTGCGGTAGCGGGAGTCGGCGGGGAGCTGTTTTTT	CSVAVAGVGGELFF
few	TRBD2	TRBJ2-7	TRBV27	TGTGCCAGCAGACTCTCCGGGACTAACATTGACGAGCAGTACTTC	CASRLSGTNIDEQYF
many	NA	TRBJ2-1	TRBV11-2	TGTGCCAGCAGCTTTTACGGGGCCAATGAGCAGTTCTTC	CASSFYGANEQFF
NA	TRBD1	TRBJ2-3	TRBV19	TGTGCCAGTAGGGACAGGGGCGGCACAGATACGCAGTATTTT	CASRDRGGTDTQYF
few	NA	TRBJ1-2	TRBV9	TGTGCCAGCAGCGTAGGGGGTCAGGGGTCGGGCTACACCTTC	CASSVGGQGSGYTF
many	NA	TRBJ2-1	TRBV18	TGTGCCAGCTCACCGCCTGGCAGAAACCAATACAATGAGCAGTTCTTC	CASSPPGRNQYNEQFF
NA	NA	TRBJ1-1	TRBV7-6	TGTGCCAGCAGCTTATTCGCAGGCTCTTTTGCTTTCTTT	CASSLFAGSFAFF
many	NA	TRBJ2-7	TRBV11-2	TGTGCCAGCAGCCTCAACCAGGGTTCCTACGAGCAGTACTTC	CASSLNQGSYEQYF
NA	NA	TRBJ1-1	TRBV29-1	TGCAGCGTTGATTGGGCGAACACTGAAGCTTTCTTT	CSVDWANTEAFF
NA	NA	TRBJ1-2	TRBV20-1	TGCAGTGCACACCCAGGAGACTATGGCTACACCTTC	CSAHPGDYGYTF
NA	NA	TRBJ2-2	TRBV29-1	TGCAGCGTGGGCAGAGCGAACACCGGGGAGCTGTTTTTT	CSVGRANTGELFF
many	TRBD2	TRBJ2-3	TRBV2	TGTGCCAGCACCGACGGGGGGGGGCAAGATACGCAGTATTTT	CASTDGGGQDTQYF
NA	NA	TRBJ2-1	TRBV5-1	TGCGCCAGCAGCTTTGACGAGGTCCCACGCAGGCAGTTCTTC	CASSFDEVPRRQFF
NA	NA	TRBJ2-5	TRBV7-7	TGTGCTAGCAGCCCGGCCGCCAGTCAGACCCAGTACTTC	CASSPAASQTQYF
NA	NA	TRBJ2-5	TRBV4-1	TGCGCCAGCAGAAAAAACAAGGGAGCAGGGGCGACAAAAGAGACCCAGTACTTC	CASRKNKGAGATKETQYF
many	TRBD1	TRBJ2-1	TRBV7-9	TGTGCCAGCAGCGAAACGGGACAGGGACAGGGGGCGCGGAATGAGCAGTTCTTC	CASSETGQGQGARNEQFF
many	NA	TRBJ1-1	TRBV10-3	TGTGCCATCAGTGATCCGGGGACTACAACAAATGAAGCTTTCTTT	CAISDPGTTTNEAFF
few	TRBD1	TRBJ2-4	TRBV10-3	TGTGCCATCAGTGAGTCGGGGACAGGGTCAAACATTCAGTACTTC	CAISESGTGSNIQYF
many	NA	TRBJ2-3	TRBV12-3/TRBV12-4	TGTGCCAGCATGACGGATACGCAGTATTTT	CASMTDTQYF
many	NA	TRBJ2-5	TRBV7-9	TGTGCCAGCAGCTTACGCGAGGAAGAGACCCAGTACTTC	CASSLREEETQYF
NA	TRBD2	TRBJ2-3	TRBV29-1	TGCAGCGTGTTGGGACTAGCGGGGGGGACAGATACGCAGTATTTT	CSVLGLAGGTDTQYF
few	NA	TRBJ2-5	TRBV18	TGTGCCAGCTCACCAGTTTGGCAGGAGGAGACCCAGTACTTC	CASSPVWQEETQYF
many	TRBD1	TRBJ2-6	TRBV7-3	TGTGCCAGCAGCTCCGTCGGGACAGGTATTGCTGGGGCCAACGTCCTGACTTTC	CASSSVGTGIAGANVLTF
few	TRBD1	TRBJ1-5	TRBV20-1	TGCAGTGCTAGAATAACAGGGGATAGCAATCAGCCCCAGCATTTT	CSARITGDSNQPQHF
many	NA	TRBJ1-1	TRBV2	TGTGCCAGCAGGGCAGAGGGGGGTGTCAACACTGAAGCTTTCTTT	CASRAEGGVNTEAFF
NA	TRBD2	TRBJ2-2	TRBV27	TGTGCCAGCAGTTTCGCTAGCGGGAACACCGGGGAGCTGTTTTTT	CASSFASGNTGELFF
few	NA	TRBJ1-5	TRBV9	TGTGCCAGCAGCGGAACCCCCCAGCCCCAGCATTTT	CASSGTPQPQHF
NA	TRBD2	TRBJ2-3	TRBV9	TGTGCCAGCAGCGTTAGCGGGGGGGCCCTAGATACGCAGTATTTT	CASSVSGGALDTQYF
many	NA	TRBJ2-1	TRBV28	TGTGCCAGCAAAGTTCGGGGGAGCGCGTTCCACAAGGATGAGCAGTTCTTC	CASKVRGSAFHKDEQFF
NA	NA	TRBJ2-7	TRBV28	TGTGCCAGCAGTTCGCCAGGGGAACCCTACGAGCAGTACTTC	CASSSPGEPYEQYF
NA	TRBD1	TRBJ1-2	TRBV5-8	TGTGCCAGCAGCCACAGACAGGGCACCTATGGCTACACCTTC	CASSHRQGTYGYTF
many	TRBD1	TRBJ2-7	TRBV28	TGTGCCAGCAGCCCACATCCAGGGGGCGCCTACGAGCAGTACTTC	CASSPHPGGAYEQYF
NA	NA	TRBJ2-6	TRBV30	TGTGCCTGGAGTACCCTCTCTGGGGCCAACGTCCTGACTTTC	CAWSTLSGANVLTF
many	NA	TRBJ2-3	TRBV18	TGTGCCAGCTCACCATACCGGGACTCCGCAGATACGCAGTATTTT	CASSPYRDSADTQYF
many	TRBD1	TRBJ2-7	TRBV20-1	TGCAGTGCTAGCGACAGGGTAGTCGAGCAGTACTTC	CSASDRVVEQYF
many	NA	TRBJ2-1	TRBV28	TGTGCCAGCAGGGGCTTGCGTTCCTACAATGAGCAGTTCTTC	CASRGLRSYNEQFF
NA	TRBD1	TRBJ2-1	TRBV5-1	TGCGCCAGCAGCCCGGGACAGAATCTCAATGAGCAGTTCTTC	CASSPGQNLNEQFF
few	NA	TRBJ1-1	TRBV9	TGTGCCAGCAGCGTAGATGCGTGGCAGGGATCCACTGAAGCTTTCTTT	CASSVDAWQGSTEAFF
NA	TRBD2	TRBJ2-2	TRBV20-1	TGCAGTGCTAGAGACCCTAGCGGGGGGGACACCGGGGAGCTGTTTTTT	CSARDPSGGDTGELFF
many	NA	TRBJ2-7	TRBV7-2	TGTGCCAGCAGCTTAGTAGGCGGCGACGGGTACGAGCAGTACTTC	CASSLVGGDGYEQYF
many	TRBD2	TRBJ2-7	TRBV20-1	TGCAGTGCTAGAGATAAGGGACTACCCTCCTACGAGCAGTACTTC	CSARDKGLPSYEQYF
many	NA	TRBJ1-1	TRBV27	TGTGCCAGCAGTCTCCTAATGAACACTGAAGCTTTCTTT	CASSLLMNTEAFF
once	NA	TRBJ1-2	TRBV6-1	TGTGCCAGCAAAACTTATACGGAAGGGAAGCATGGCTACACCTTC	CASKTYTEGKHGYTF
once	TRBD2	TRBJ2-5	TRBV7-9	TGTGCCAGCAGCTTGACTAGCGGGGGAGGGGAGACCCAGTACTTC	CASSLTSGGGETQYF